The 20 T cell receptor beta chains below come from one sample, sequenced in a study of T-cell memory formation after mild COVID-19. TCRdb re-called the 5' RACE reads through MiXCR, storing one row per CDR3 protein. The profile shows over 150,000 distinct CDR3 sequences, 13% of them singletons. Sequences were obtained from PBMCs or a T cell subset sorted from them (not recorded which). The receptor source for this set is a man in his late teens or twenties who had mild COVID-19 (a few samples of this study predate the infection). Cell type and time point are not known.

There are a few counts of this clonotype. The CDR3 DNA follows: TGCGCCAGCAGCTTATCTCCCGGGACAGGGGGCCTGTCAGCTTTCTTT. This encodes CASSLSPGTGGLSAFF. The chain carries TRBV5-1 and TRBJ1-1; 12 bases map to TRBD1. CDR1 is SGHRS, CDR2 YFSETQ, per germline. The V gene end was trimmed by 2 bases and the J gene end by 10 bases; junction bases not matched to a gene: 12. The CDR3 consists of 16 residues.

J is TRBJ2-5 and V is TRBV6-2 or TRBV6-3, with unresolved D. Germline V gene sequence: CDR1 MNHEY, CDR2 SVGEGT. This CDR3 has 17 residues. Deletions cut 2 bases from V and 5 bases from J, with 21 bases between. In DNA, the CDR3 is TGTGCCAGCAGTTACCGTCAAGGAGAGCCTGCAAGCGAGACCCAGTACTTC. It encodes CASSYRQGEPASETQYF.

This chain links TRBV20-1 with TRBJ2-1; 11 nucleotides match TRBD2. V was pared by 6 bases and J by 7 bases, with 8 bases of the junction left unmatched. This CDR3 is built from 14 residues. Germline V gene data show CDR1 as DFQATT and CDR2 as SNEGSKA (reference sequence). As DNA, the CDR3 is TGCAGTGCGATTACTAGCGGGGGTCGGAATGAGCAGTTCTTC. It encodes CSAITSGGRNEQFF.

The chain recombines TRBV4-1 with TRBJ1-1; D gene uncertain. The germline CDR1 and CDR2 sequences are MGHRA and YSYEKL. CDR3 length: 14 residues. V was shortened by 0 bases and J by 1 base, with 6 bases between the two germline ends. This CDR3 is CASSQDYRNTEAFF. DNA for the CDR3: TGCGCCAGCAGCCAAGATTACAGGAACACTGAAGCTTTCTTT.

In its sample, this clonotype was seen a few times. The chain carries TRBV7-9 and TRBJ1-3, with D uncertain. V shed 3 bases and J shed 2 bases, with 11 bases lying between them. The germline gives CDR1 SEHNR, CDR2 FQNEAQ (reference sequence). CDR3 length equals 15 residues. This CDR3 is CASSLGLRPGNTIYF. In nucleotides, the CDR3 is TGTGCCAGCAGCTTGGGTTTGCGTCCTGGAAACACCATATATTTT. Supplemented by reference TRBV7-9 and TRBJ1-3, the full variable domain reads DTGVSQNPRHKITKRGQNVTFRCDPISEHNRLYWYRQTLGQGPEFLTYFQNEAQLEKSRLLSDRFSAERPKGSFSTLEIQRTEQGDSAMYLCASSLGLRPGNTIYFGEGSWLTVV.

The chain is built from TRBV7-2 and TRBJ2-7, with 8 bases that match TRBD1. The CDR3 has 15 residues. J gave up 3 bases and V 4 bases, and 8 bases lay outside the gene matches. CDR1 is SGHTA and CDR2 is FQGNSA in the germline V gene. The CDR3 sequence: CASSSYRGVVYEQYF. CDR3 DNA: TGTGCCAGCAGCTCCTACAGGGGGGTGGTCTACGAGCAGTACTTC.

CDR3 coding DNA: TGCAGTGCTGCGACCCCCGTTAACAATGAGCAGTTCTTC. It yields the protein CSAATPVNNEQFF. The chain carries TRBV20-1 and TRBJ2-1; D is undetermined. V lost 5 bases and J lost 5, with 13 bases in between. CDR1 DFQATT and CDR2 SNEGSKA come from the germline V gene (reference sequence). CDR3 size: 13 residues.

J is TRBJ2-7 and V is TRBV20-1; TRBD1 matches 8 bases. The CDR3 spans 14 residues. V gave up 6 bases and J gave up 0 bases; unmatched junction bases: 7. From germline, CDR1 is DFQATT and CDR2 SNEGSKA (reference sequence). The CDR3: CSAVGQGNSYEQYF. The CDR3 nucleotides are TGCAGTGCGGTCGGACAGGGAAACTCCTACGAGCAGTACTTC.

The rearrangement uses TRBV20-1 and TRBJ1-5, with D possibly TRBD1 on 6 matching bases. V lost 3 bases and J lost 4, with 10 bases in between. The CDR3 covers 13 residues. Germline V lookup: CDR1 DFQATT, CDR2 SNEGSKA (reference sequence). The CDR3: CSASARGNQPQHF. DNA of the CDR3: TGCAGTGCTAGCGCCAGGGGAAATCAGCCCCAGCATTTT.

V usage is TRBV4-3 and J usage is TRBJ2-3, with unresolved D. Trimming removed 0 bases at V and 3 bases at J, with 7 bases between. The CDR3 sequence is 14 residues long. Germline V gene data show CDR1 as LGHNA and CDR2 as YSLEER. Here the CDR3 reads CASSQDGKTDTQYF. Written as DNA, the CDR3 is TGCGCCAGCAGCCAAGATGGGAAGACAGATACGCAGTATTTT.

The V gene is TRBV24-1, the J gene TRBJ1-1, with D perhaps TRBD1 (5 bases). The V gene's germline CDR1 is KGHDR and CDR2 SFDVKD. This CDR3 has 15 residues. Between the trimmed V and J ends, which lost 2 bases and 1 base, there was a span of 10 bases. CDR3 nucleotide sequence: TGTGCCACCAGTGATTCGGGGGGGAAGAACACTGAAGCTTTCTTT. Protein sequence: CATSDSGGKNTEAFF.

A few counts support this clonotype. The chain is built from TRBV12-3 or TRBV12-4 and TRBJ1-2; D is uncertain. The CDR3 loop spans 15 amino acids. With 3 bases removed from V and 4 bases from J, the gap between germline ends came to 15 bases. This chain's CDR3 is CASSFLRRSGYGYTF. The CDR3 nucleotides are TGTGCCAGCAGTTTCTTAAGGCGTTCCGGCTATGGCTACACCTTC.

This chain uses TRBV20-1 with TRBJ2-1; D possibly corresponds to TRBD2 (6 bases). The CDR3 has 16 amino acids. From germline, CDR1 is DFQATT and CDR2 SNEGSKA (reference sequence). V lost 6 bases, J lost 1 base, and 19 bases lay in between. The CDR3 nucleotides read TGCAGTGCCCAGAAAGGAGCGGGCCGATCCTACAATGAGCAGTTCTTC. As protein: CSAQKGAGRSYNEQFF.

This clonotype has ten or more counts. The V and J genes are TRBV5-1 and TRBJ2-7; 11 positions match TRBD1. Per germline, CDR1 SGHRS and CDR2 YFSETQ. V was pared by 4 bases and J by 7 bases, with 7 bases of the junction left unmatched. The CDR3 sequence is 14 residues long. The CDR3 DNA reads TGCGCCAGCAGCACAGGACAGGGGGCGCGGGAGCAGTACGTC. This gives the protein CASSTGQGAREQYV.

This clonotype was counted between two and nine times. The chain couples TRBV11-2 to TRBJ2-5; D is uncertain. The V gene lost 5 bases and the J gene lost 4 bases, with 17 bases spanning the gap. This CDR3 spans 15 amino acids. Germline V gene lookup returns CDR1 SGHAT and CDR2 FQNNGV. CDR3 nucleotides: TGTGCCAGCAGCCCACTCCGGCCTGTAATAGAGACCCAGTACTTC. Amino acid sequence: CASSPLRPVIETQYF.

This rearrangement joins TRBV20-1 to TRBJ1-5, with 7 bases aligning to TRBD1. Trimming cost V 3 bases and J 3 bases; bases outside gene matches: 5. The CDR3 has 14 residues. Looked up from germline, CDR1 is DFQATT and CDR2 is SNEGSKA (reference sequence). The CDR3, as DNA: TGCAGTGCTAGCTCCGGGACAGTCAATCAGCCCCAGCATTTT. Protein sequence: CSASSGTVNQPQHF.

This clonotype was counted ten times or more. The chain has TRBV12-3 or TRBV12-4 and TRBJ2-3; tentative D call: TRBD2 (7 bases). V lost 8 bases and J 4 bases, leaving 10 bases between the germline ends. The CDR3 is 12 residues long. In nucleotides, the CDR3 is TGTGCCAGCGGGGGGGCCCCAGATACGCAGTATTTT. Amino acid sequence: CASGGAPDTQYF.

In this sample, this clonotype turned up a few times. This rearrangement joins TRBV7-2 to TRBJ2-7; 11 nucleotides match TRBD2. CDR1 and CDR2 (germline): SGHTA, FQGNSA. Trimming cost V 5 bases and J 0 bases; bases outside gene matches: 3. CDR3 length: 15 amino acids. The CDR3 is CASSPSGGSSYEQYV. DNA of the CDR3: TGTGCCAGCAGCCCTAGCGGGGGGAGCTCCTACGAGCAGTACGTC.

This clonotype was seen more than once but under ten times. The chain couples TRBV4-1 to TRBJ1-2; D unresolved. From germline, CDR1 is MGHRA and CDR2 YSYEKL. The V and J ends lost 2 bases and 3 bases respectively, with 10 bases between them. The CDR3 has 14 residues. The CDR3 DNA is TGCGCCAGCAGCCAACCTCTCGGCTACTATGGCTACACCTTC. It is translated as CASSQPLGYYGYTF.

In this sample, this clonotype turned up many times. The gene calls are TRBV3-1 and TRBJ2-5; D assignment may be TRBD1 or TRBD2 (6 bases each). Germline CDR1 reads LGHDT; CDR2 reads YNNKEL (reference sequence). CDR3 length: 17 residues. The V end lost 4 bases, the J end lost 1 base, and 19 bases lay between the germline ends. CDR3 in amino acids: CASSLLGGGGLQETQYF. The CDR3 DNA reads TGTGCCAGCAGCCTCCTTGGGGGTGGGGGGCTCCAAGAGACCCAGTACTTC.